Below, 21 T cell receptor beta chains from the same sample are listed, as sequenced in a study of CDR3 diversity in severe acne. MiXCR, run by TCRdb on the PCR reads, gives a single entry per CDR3 protein. The profile covers around 94,000 distinct CDR3 sequences, with roughly half appearing a single time and around 12% taken by the ten largest. The specimen sequenced was blood. The receptors were sampled from a male donor with acne.

Regarding this clonotype: Compared with germline, one end of the junction differs, possibly owing to a read error. This rearrangement joins TRBV28 to TRBJ1-1, with TRBD1 as a possible D gene (5 bases). The CDR3 has 14 amino acids. In germline, CDR1 is MDHEN, CDR2 SYDVKM. The CDR3 sequence is CASGEPQEYTEAFF. DNA for the CDR3: TGTGCCAGTGGTGAACCACAGGAATACACTGAGGCTTTCTTT.

The chain uses TRBV12-3 or TRBV12-4 and TRBJ1-4; D unclear. CDR3 length equals 15 residues. Trimming took off 6 bases at V and 5 bases at J, with 16 bases between the two ends. As DNA, the CDR3 is TGTGCCAGCAGACATCGACCGATCCCAAATGAAAAACTGTTTTTT. It yields the protein CASRHRPIPNEKLFF.

V gene TRBV20-1 combines with J gene TRBJ1-5, with unresolved D. The germline V gene has CDR1 DFQATT and CDR2 SNEGSKA (reference sequence). The V end was cut by 6 bases, the J end by 7 bases, with 7 bases between. The CDR3 consists of 10 residues. The CDR3 nucleotides read TGCAGTGCCCCGAGCCAGCCCCAGCATTTT. It specifies CSAPSQPQHF.

V gene TRBV25-1 combines with J gene TRBJ1-2; 8 positions match TRBD1. Germline values: CDR1 MGHDK, CDR2 SYGVNS. The J segment lost 6 bases and the V segment lost 4 bases, leaving 7 bases of the junction unmatched. This CDR3 region has 14 residues. In nucleotides, the CDR3 is TGTGCCAGCAGTGTCCAGGGGGCCGTAAATGGCTACACCTTC. This codes for CASSVQGAVNGYTF.

This chain joins TRBV7-9 and TRBJ2-7; D unresolved. Trimming stripped 5 bases from V and 2 bases from J, with 7 bases between. Germline loops: CDR1 SEHNR, CDR2 FQNEAQ (reference sequence). The CDR3 contains 12 residues. CDR3 sequence (DNA): TGTGCCAGCAGCCCAGTGACCTACGAGCAGTACTTC. It specifies CASSPVTYEQYF.

Turning to this clonotype: Mismatch with germline at one junction end may stem from a read error. This rearrangement joins TRBV7-3 to TRBJ1-3; 9 nucleotides agree with TRBD1. Germline CDR1 SGHTA, CDR2 FQGTGA. The CDR3 sequence is 16 residues long. The CDR3 DNA reads TGTGCCAGCAGCTCATCCGGGACAGGGTCTGGAAACACCATATGTTTT. It translates to CASSSSGTGSGNTICF.

This clonotype has a handful of counts. The V gene is TRBV25-1, the J gene TRBJ2-5; 8 bases agree with TRBD1. After removal of 6 bases from V and 5 bases from J, the junction contained 11 bases not matched to a gene. The CDR3 totals 15 residues. CDR1 and CDR2 (germline): MGHDK, SYGVNS. As DNA, the CDR3 is TGTGCCAGCAGGGCCAGGGACAGGTTGTTGGAGACCCAGTACTTC. Translated, it gives CASRARDRLLETQYF.

The DNA for the CDR3 is TGCAGCGCGCACCGGGACACTGAAGCTTTCTTT. Amino acids: CSAHRDTEAFF. The rearrangement links TRBV29-1 to TRBJ1-1; D gene unclear. Germline CDR1 is SQVTM and CDR2 is ANQGSEA. This CDR3 is built from 11 residues. The germline V and J ends were trimmed by 7 bases and 3 bases, with 9 bases remaining between them.

The chain carries TRBV29-1 and TRBJ1-1, with unresolved D. The CDR3 has 12 residues. Trimming left V 4 bases short and J 7 bases short, with 13 bases between. Germline CDR1 is SQVTM and CDR2 is ANQGSEA. Here the CDR3 reads CSVGAGSYEAFF. The CDR3 nucleotides read TGCAGCGTTGGGGCTGGCTCCTATGAAGCTTTCTTT.

The CDR3: CASSNGQGAGYEQYF. CDR3 sequence (DNA): TGTGCCAGCTCGAACGGACAGGGGGCTGGGTACGAGCAGTACTTC. This chain joins TRBV6-6 and TRBJ2-7, with 11 bases that match TRBD1. The ends lost 8 bases at V and 4 bases at J; junction bases unmatched: 10. CDR1 and CDR2 (germline): MNHNY, SVGAGI (reference sequence). This CDR3 has 15 amino acids.

About this clonotype itself: A read error is possible here, since a much larger clone lies one base away. The rearrangement links TRBV28 to TRBJ2-7; TRBD2 matches 10 bases. The V gene's germline CDR1 is MDHEN and CDR2 SYDVKM. J was trimmed by 6 bases and V by 6 bases; bases with no gene match: 8. This CDR3 spans 14 amino acids. CDR3 sequence (DNA): TGTGCCAGCAGGACGAGCGGGAGGGTCTGCGAGCAGTACTTC. Its translation is CASRTSGRVCEQYF.

Regarding this clonotype: This may be a read error: a much more frequent sequence differs by one nucleotide. V and J are TRBV6-1 and TRBJ2-7, with D uncertain. The CDR3 consists of 14 residues. V was cut by 6 bases and J by 2 bases, with 14 bases left in between. CDR1 and CDR2 from the germline V gene are MNHNS and SASEGT. This chain's CDR3 is CASRATPTTYEQYF. In DNA, the CDR3 is TGTGCCAGCAGAGCGACTCCAACAACCTACGAGCAGTACTTC.

At least ten counts were recorded for this clonotype. The chain couples TRBV25-1 to TRBJ2-5; possible D gene TRBD2, 5 bases. The CDR3 extends over 13 amino acids. The germline V and J ends were trimmed by 0 bases and 3 bases, with 5 bases remaining between them. Germline loops: CDR1 MGHDK, CDR2 SYGVNS. CDR3 amino acids: CASSEYGKETQYF. The CDR3 coding sequence is TGTGCCAGCAGTGAATACGGGAAAGAGACCCAGTACTTC.

In this sample, this clonotype turned up many times. Possible read error: a much larger clone is one base away. The chain employs TRBV9 and TRBJ2-1; maybe TRBD1 (6 bases). This CDR3 spans 13 amino acids. The V gene's germline CDR1 is SGDLS and CDR2 YYNGEE. This CDR3 is CAGRSTGNREQFF. The CDR3 DNA follows: TGTGCCGGCAGAAGTACAGGGAATCGTGAGCAGTTCTTC.

The genes are TRBV12-3 or TRBV12-4 and TRBJ1-2; D is undetermined. Trimming took 6 bases from V and 7 from J, leaving 6 bases between them. The length of the CDR3 is 10 residues. The CDR3 nucleotides are TGTGCCAGCAGCCGACTTGGCTACACCTTC. Translating it yields CASSRLGYTF.

This clonotype was counted ten times or more. The CDR3 reads CASRGLTYEQYF. CDR3 bases: TGTGCCAGCAGAGGACTTACCTACGAGCAGTACTTC. The chain uses TRBV7-9 and TRBJ2-7; tentative D call: TRBD2 (5 bases). Looked up from germline, CDR1 is SEHNR and CDR2 is FQNEAQ (reference sequence). The germline V and J ends were trimmed by 6 bases and 2 bases, with 8 bases remaining between them. This CDR3 is built from 12 residues. The whole variable domain, remainder taken from reference TRBV7-9 and TRBJ2-7, is DTGVSQNPRHKITKRGQNVTFRCDPISEHNRLYWYRQTLGQGPEFLTYFQNEAQLEKSRLLSDRFSAERPKGSFSTLEIQRTEQGDSAMYLCASRGLTYEQYFGPGTRLTVT.

This clonotype was seen at least ten times. The chain combines TRBV20-1 with TRBJ2-1; 7 positions match TRBD2. V shed 3 bases, J shed 0 bases, and the junction held 2 bases outside the gene matches. The CDR3 has 14 residues. Germline loops: CDR1 DFQATT, CDR2 SNEGSKA (reference sequence). For the CDR3, the DNA is TGCAGTGCTAGCGGGAGGTACTCCTACAATGAGCAGTTCTTC. It yields the protein CSASGRYSYNEQFF.

On this clonotype itself: Possible read error: a much larger clone is one base away. Given the absence of the conserved phenylalanine or tryptophan at the CDR3 end, a read error is likely. This chain's CDR3 is CASSGSGRNEQFS. The CDR3 nucleotides are TGTGCCAGCAGCGGGTCCGGGAGAAATGAGCAGTTCTCC. The chain links TRBV9 to TRBJ2-1; D might be TRBD2 (6 bases). Germline CDR1 reads SGDLS; CDR2 reads YYNGEE. There are 13 residues in the CDR3. The V gene lost 3 bases and the J gene lost 7 bases, with 11 bases spanning the gap.

The rearrangement uses TRBV15 and TRBJ1-5; no firm D call. Germline V lookup: CDR1 LNHNV, CDR2 YYDKDF (reference sequence). The ends were cut back, 6 bases at V and 2 bases at J, with 14 bases in the middle. This CDR3 has 15 amino acids. In nucleotides, the CDR3 is TGTGCCACCAGTCTTGACAAAGGTGGCAATCAGCCCCAGCATTTT. Encoded protein: CATSLDKGGNQPQHF. Complete variable domain (other parts from reference TRBV15 and TRBJ1-5): DAMVIQNPRYQVTQFGKPVTLSCSQTLNHNVMYWYQQKSSQAPKLLFHYYDKDFNNEADTPDNFQSRRPNTSFCFLDIRSPGLGDTAMYLCATSLDKGGNQPQHFGDGTRLSIL.

The chain couples TRBV6-6 to TRBJ1-6, with D possibly TRBD1 on 6 matching bases. Germline CDR1 is MNHNY and CDR2 is SVGAGI (reference sequence). The CDR3 totals 19 residues. Trimming pared 2 bases from V and 7 bases from J, leaving 24 bases between. Here the CDR3 reads CASSYPPPGRGSFNSPLHF. The CDR3 bases are TGTGCCAGCAGTTACCCACCCCCAGGCAGGGGAAGTTTCAATTCACCCCTCCACTTT.

On this clonotype itself: A much larger clonotype is one base distant, so this may be a read error. The chain has TRBV5-1 and TRBJ2-1, with TRBD1 as a possible D gene (5 bases). This CDR3 comprises 15 residues. Per germline, CDR1 SGHRS and CDR2 YFSETQ. In DNA form, the CDR3 reads TGCGCCAGCAGCCCGACAGCCAGCTCCTTCAATGAGCAGTTCTTC. Encoded protein: CASSPTASSFNEQFF.